A single sample is the source of the 28 T cell receptor beta chains below, sequenced in a study of blood T cell repertoires in COVID-19. Measured with immunoSEQ multiplex PCR; TCRdb has only the in-frame clones, and not every one. The sample has approximately 40,000 clones; roughly nine tenths are singletons. Sequences were obtained from peripheral blood. Source of these receptors: a man between 60 and 75 years old with acute or convalescent COVID-19.

This sequence joins TRBV10-2 and TRBJ1-4; the D gene is possibly TRBD1 (6 bases). Deletions cut 5 bases from V and 8 bases from J, with 15 bases between. Germline V gene lookup returns CDR1 WSHSY and CDR2 SAAADI. The CDR3 extends over 14 amino acids. DNA for the CDR3: TGCGCCAGCAGTCACAGGGAGGGTAGCGAAAAACTGTTTTTT. As protein: CASSHREGSEKLFF.

The rearrangement links TRBV11-2 to TRBJ2-7; TRBD2 matches 9 bases. Germline-derived CDR1 and CDR2 are SGHAT and FQNNGV. V lost 5 bases to trimming and J lost 4 bases; unmatched junction nucleotides: 9. This CDR3 spans 15 amino acids. The CDR3 here is CASSLSGSSMYEQYF. CDR3 bases: TGTGCCAGCAGCCTTAGCGGGAGCTCCATGTACGAGCAGTACTTC.

This chain connects TRBV28 to TRBJ2-7; D might be TRBD2 (5 bases). CDR3 length: 13 amino acids. Germline V gene lookup returns CDR1 MDHEN and CDR2 SYDVKM. V lost 8 bases and J 0 bases, leaving 11 bases between the germline ends. The CDR3 bases are TGTGCCAGCCACCGGGGAAGCTCCTACGAGCAGTACTTC. It encodes CASHRGSSYEQYF. The variable domain in full, completed from reference TRBV28 and TRBJ2-7, reads DVKVTQSSRYLVKRTGEKVFLECVQDMDHENMFWYRQDPGLGLRLIYFSYDVKMKEKGDIPEGYSVSREKKERFSLILESASTNQTSMYLCASHRGSSYEQYFGPGTRLTVT.

The V gene is TRBV27, the J gene TRBJ2-3; D is possibly TRBD2 (6 bases). The CDR3 sequence is 13 residues long. Trimming took 3 bases from V and 6 from J, leaving 10 bases between them. The V gene's germline CDR1 is MNHEY and CDR2 SMNVEV (reference sequence). CDR3 sequence reads: CASSLGAGDTQYF. Here the CDR3 DNA reads TGTGCCAGCAGTTTGGGCGCGGGGGATACGCAGTATTTT.

In DNA, the CDR3 is TGTGCCAGAAGCCCCAGGGGTGGAACTGAAGCTTTCTTT. Translation gives CARSPRGGTEAFF. V and J are TRBV7-5 and TRBJ1-1; the D segment call TRBD1 is taken from the table without a DNA check. TRBV7-5 is an annotated pseudogene. The CDR3 has 13 residues.

The chain couples TRBV2 to TRBJ2-7; D is undetermined. Looked up from germline, CDR1 is SNHLY and CDR2 is FYNNEI. The CDR3 has 14 amino acids. V was shortened by 1 base and J by 1 base, with 8 bases between the two germline ends. CDR3 sequence reads: CASSEGWQSYEQYF. CDR3 bases: TGTGCCAGCAGTGAAGGGTGGCAGTCCTACGAGCAGTACTTC.

V gene TRBV27 combines with J gene TRBJ1-3; 7 bases are shared with TRBD1. The CDR3 extends over 16 amino acids. Germline loops: CDR1 MNHEY, CDR2 SMNVEV (reference sequence). Trimming took 5 bases from V and 4 from J; bases not matched to a gene: 11. CDR3 residues: CASSADRAGKGNTIYF. The DNA of the CDR3 is TGTGCCAGCAGTGCCGACAGGGCGGGGAAGGGAAACACCATATATTTT.

This clone was detected a few times. This chain joins TRBV11-2 and TRBJ1-1, with D possibly being TRBD1 (5 bases). The germline V gene encodes CDR1 SGHAT and CDR2 FQNNGV. V lost 2 bases and J 6 bases, leaving 13 bases between the germline ends. There are 14 residues in the CDR3. The CDR3 DNA sequence: TGTGCCAGCAGCTTATCCCCGGGGGAAGCTGAAGCTTTCTTT. Its protein product is CASSLSPGEAEAFF.

The chain couples TRBV7-2 to TRBJ1-1, with 7 bases fitting TRBD1. V lost 3 bases to trimming and J lost 0 bases; unmatched junction nucleotides: 13. Germline loops: CDR1 SGHTA, CDR2 FQGNSA. The CDR3 is made up of 18 amino acids. CDR3 protein: CASSFSWQGGRMNTEAFF. CDR3 sequence (DNA): TGTGCCAGCAGCTTTAGTTGGCAGGGGGGACGAATGAACACTGAAGCTTTCTTT.

The CDR3 reads CASSLGGGAFLDTEAFF. The CDR3 DNA reads TGTGCCAGCAGCTTAGGGGGGGGCGCCTTCCTGGACACTGAAGCTTTCTTT. V usage is TRBV7-2 and J usage is TRBJ1-1; perhaps TRBD1 as D (6 bases). The germline gives CDR1 SGHTA, CDR2 FQGNSA. The CDR3 has 17 amino acids. V was trimmed by 1 base and J by 3 bases, leaving 18 bases between them.

This chain joins TRBV27 and TRBJ1-4, with 7 bases that match TRBD1. This CDR3 spans 13 amino acids. The V segment lost 3 bases and the J segment 11 bases; nucleotides outside the gene matches: 6. CDR1 is MNHEY and CDR2 is SMNVEV in the germline V gene (reference sequence). The DNA of the CDR3 is TGTGCCAGCAGTTTTTACAGGGGCGGGAAACTGTTTTTT. Translation: CASSFYRGGKLFF.

The chain is built from TRBV18 and TRBJ2-7; D remains unclear. Trimming removed 3 bases from V and 0 bases from J, with 9 bases in between. Germline V gene lookup returns CDR1 KGHSH and CDR2 LQKENI. This CDR3 region has 14 residues. This chain's CDR3 is CASSPTQSSYEQYV. As DNA, the CDR3 is TGTGCCAGCTCACCTACACAGAGCTCCTACGAGCAGTACGTC.

Here the CDR3 DNA reads TGCGCCAGCAGCCCTTTAAGACAGCGGGACACTGAAGCTTTCTTT. Protein product: CASSPLRQRDTEAFF. The J gene is TRBJ1-1, the V gene TRBV5-1; D may be TRBD1 (5 bases). Deletions cut 4 bases from V and 3 bases from J, with 16 bases between. Per the germline V gene, CDR1 is SGHRS and CDR2 is YFSETQ. The CDR3 sequence is 15 residues long. Using reference TRBV5-1 and TRBJ1-1 for the parts outside the CDR3, the full variable domain is KAGVTQTPRYLIKTRGQQVTLSCSPISGHRSVSWYQQTPGQGLQFLFEYFSETQRNKGNFPGRFSGRQFSNSRSEMNVSTLELGDSALYLCASSPLRQRDTEAFFGQGTRLTVV.

The J gene is TRBJ2-3, the V gene TRBV7-8; 10 bases align to TRBD1. J was trimmed by 1 base and V by 3 bases; bases with no gene match: 4. This CDR3 is built from 16 residues. Per germline, CDR1 SGHVS and CDR2 FQNEAQ. The CDR3 DNA is TGTGCCAGCAGCTTTCCCGGGACAGGGGGCACAGATACGCAGTATTTT. It is translated as CASSFPGTGGTDTQYF.

The genes are TRBV30 and TRBJ2-2; 11 nucleotides match TRBD2. V was pared by 4 bases and J by 5 bases, with 9 bases of the junction left unmatched. This CDR3 contains 16 residues. Per the germline V gene, CDR1 is GTSNPN and CDR2 is SVGIG (reference sequence). The CDR3 spells CAWTLAGGPRTGELFF. The CDR3 coding sequence is TGTGCCTGGACCTTAGCGGGAGGGCCTCGGACCGGGGAGCTGTTTTTT.

This clone has just a few counts. V and J are TRBV2 and TRBJ1-5; D call uncertain. V was cut by 4 bases and J by 7 bases, with 11 bases left in between. Germline CDR1 and CDR2: SNHLY and FYNNEI. This CDR3 contains 13 residues. The CDR3 protein is CASSAWNSQPQHF. Here the CDR3 DNA reads TGTGCCAGCAGTGCCTGGAACAGCCAGCCCCAGCATTTT.

The chain joins TRBV11-2 to TRBJ2-7, with D possibly being TRBD1 (7 bases). Germline CDR1 and CDR2: SGHAT and FQNNGV. CDR3 length equals 15 residues. The V gene lost 1 base and the J gene lost 2 bases, with 12 bases spanning the gap. This CDR3 is CASSLAGGSPYEQYF. The CDR3 nucleotides read TGTGCCAGCAGCTTAGCAGGGGGGAGTCCCTACGAGCAGTACTTC.

The chain employs TRBV3-1 (or the pseudogene TRBV3-2) and TRBJ1-1; no clear D. V was cut by 2 bases and J by 4 bases, with 11 bases left in between. CDR3 length: 14 amino acids. CDR1 is LGHDT, CDR2 YNNKEL, per germline (reference sequence). The CDR3 region has the DNA TGTGCCAGCAGCCAAAAGCTGGTTGCCACTGAAGCTTTCTTT. Its translation: CASSQKLVATEAFF.

This chain links TRBV19 with TRBJ2-2; the D is unclear. The germline CDR1 and CDR2 sequences are LNHDA and SQIVND (reference sequence). This CDR3 is 17 amino acids long. V was cut by 5 bases and J by 5 bases, with 21 bases left in between. The DNA for the CDR3 is TGTGCCAGTAGTGCTCGGCGAACTACCACACTAACCGGGGAGCTGTTTTTT. It translates to CASSARRTTTLTGELFF.

The V call is TRBV5-1, the J call TRBJ1-4; 7 positions agree with TRBD1. V was clipped by 4 bases and J by 7 bases; unmatched bases: 13. Germline CDR1 reads SGHRS; CDR2 reads YFSETQ. The CDR3 contains 16 residues. The CDR3 here is CASSRSLRGQGEKLFF. As DNA, the CDR3 is TGCGCCAGCAGCCGGAGTTTGAGGGGGCAGGGTGAAAAACTGTTTTTT.

The rearrangement links TRBV11-1 to TRBJ2-7; perhaps TRBD1 as D (6 bases). The germline CDR1 and CDR2 sequences are SGHAT and FQDESV (reference sequence). The CDR3 is 14 amino acids. Trimming took off 5 bases at V and 2 bases at J, with 13 bases between the two ends. Here the CDR3 DNA reads TGTGCCAGCAGCCCCGGGACAAGTCCCTACGAGCAGTACTTC. Amino acids: CASSPGTSPYEQYF.

V gene TRBV5-1 combines with J gene TRBJ2-5; 7 positions match TRBD2. The CDR3 contains 15 residues. Trimming cost V 4 bases and J 4 bases; bases outside gene matches: 10. Germline CDR1 SGHRS, CDR2 YFSETQ. The DNA of the CDR3 is TGCGCCAGCAGCCAACCTATGTGGGGGGGAGAGACCCAGTACTTC. It yields the protein CASSQPMWGGETQYF.

CDR3 DNA sequence: TGTGCCAGCAGAACCTCAGGGGGGACTGAAGCTTTCTTT. Amino acids: CASRTSGGTEAFF. The V gene is TRBV12-3 or TRBV12-4, the J gene TRBJ1-1, with 7 bases identical to TRBD1. The CDR3 spans 13 residues. After removal of 6 bases from V and 5 bases from J, the junction contained 6 bases not matched to a gene.

V usage is TRBV5-5 and J usage is TRBJ1-1, with D possibly being TRBD1 (6 bases). The V and J ends lost 1 base and 4 bases respectively, with 8 bases between them. CDR3 length: 13 residues. Germline V lookup: CDR1 SGHKS, CDR2 YYEKEE (reference sequence). CDR3 DNA: TGTGCCAGCAGCTTGAGAGGGGGCACTGAAGCTTTCTTT. Residues: CASSLRGGTEAFF.

The chain uses TRBV2 and TRBJ2-5; unclear D gene. Deletions cut 3 bases from V and 4 bases from J, with 9 bases between. This CDR3 is built from 13 residues. From germline, CDR1 is SNHLY and CDR2 FYNNEI. In DNA form, the CDR3 reads TGTGCCAGCAGTGACCACACGGGAGAGACCCAGTACTTC. Its translation: CASSDHTGETQYF.

The chain joins TRBV18 to TRBJ2-7; D may be TRBD1 (6 bases). V dropped 3 bases and J dropped 0 bases, with 6 bases sitting between them. The CDR3 consists of 13 residues. Germline lookup yields CDR1 KGHSH and CDR2 LQKENI. The DNA for the CDR3 is TGTGCCAGCTCACCGGACAGCTCCTACGAGCAGTACTTC. Protein sequence: CASSPDSSYEQYF. The full variable domain, rest sourced from reference TRBV18 and TRBJ2-7, is NAGVMQNPRHLVRRRGQEARLRCSPMKGHSHVYWYRQLPEEGLKFMVYLQKENIIDESGMPKERFSAEFPKEGPSILRIQQVVRGDSAAYFCASSPDSSYEQYFGPGTRLTVT.

This rearrangement joins TRBV6-5 to TRBJ2-5; tentative D call: TRBD2 (5 bases). The CDR3 spans 15 residues. The V and J ends lost 9 bases and 5 bases respectively, with 22 bases between them. The germline V gene encodes CDR1 MNHEY and CDR2 SVGAGI. The CDR3 spells CASPSMGDPVETQYF. Here the CDR3 DNA reads TGTGCCAGTCCCAGTATGGGAGATCCGGTGGAGACCCAGTACTTC.

In its sample, this clone was seen a few times. Other nucleotide sequences from this sample produce the same CDR3. The chain recombines TRBV19 with TRBJ2-3; 7 bases are a match to TRBD2. Trimming at V came to 1 base and at J to 0 bases, leaving 4 bases not matched to a gene. Looked up from germline, CDR1 is LNHDA and CDR2 is SQIVND (reference sequence). The CDR3 contains 16 residues. This CDR3 reads CASSIVRGRSTDTQYF. The CDR3 DNA is TGTGCCAGTAGTATAGTCCGCGGGAGAAGCACAGATACGCAGTATTTT.